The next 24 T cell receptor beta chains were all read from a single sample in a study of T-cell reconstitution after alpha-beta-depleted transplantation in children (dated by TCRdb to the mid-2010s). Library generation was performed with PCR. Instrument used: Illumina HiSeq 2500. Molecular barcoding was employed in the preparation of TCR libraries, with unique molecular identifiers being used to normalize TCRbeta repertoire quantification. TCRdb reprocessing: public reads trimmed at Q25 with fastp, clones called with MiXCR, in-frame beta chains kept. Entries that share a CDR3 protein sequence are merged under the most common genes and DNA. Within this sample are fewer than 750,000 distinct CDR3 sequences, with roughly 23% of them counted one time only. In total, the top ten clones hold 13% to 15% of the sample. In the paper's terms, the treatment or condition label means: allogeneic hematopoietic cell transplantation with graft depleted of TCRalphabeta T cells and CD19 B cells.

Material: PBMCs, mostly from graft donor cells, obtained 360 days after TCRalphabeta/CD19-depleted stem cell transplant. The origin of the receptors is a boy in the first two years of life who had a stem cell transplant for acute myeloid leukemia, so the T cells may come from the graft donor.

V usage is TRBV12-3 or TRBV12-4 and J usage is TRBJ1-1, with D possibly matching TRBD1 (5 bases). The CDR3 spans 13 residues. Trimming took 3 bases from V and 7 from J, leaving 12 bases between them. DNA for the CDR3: TGTGCCAGCAGTTTCGGGACCCAATATGAAGCTTTCTTT. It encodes CASSFGTQYEAFF.

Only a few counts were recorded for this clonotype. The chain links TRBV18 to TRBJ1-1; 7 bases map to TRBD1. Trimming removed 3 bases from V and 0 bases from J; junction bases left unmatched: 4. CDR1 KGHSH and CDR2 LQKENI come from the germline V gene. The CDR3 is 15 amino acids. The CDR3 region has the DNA TGTGCCAGCTCACCTCAAGGGACAGTGAACACTGAAGCTTTCTTT. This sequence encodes CASSPQGTVNTEAFF.

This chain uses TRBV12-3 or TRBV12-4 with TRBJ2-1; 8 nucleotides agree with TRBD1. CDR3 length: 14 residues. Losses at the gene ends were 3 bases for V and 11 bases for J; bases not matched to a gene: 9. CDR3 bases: TGTGCCAGCAGTTTGGGCAGGGGGCTCGATAAGCAGTTCTTC. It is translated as CASSLGRGLDKQFF.

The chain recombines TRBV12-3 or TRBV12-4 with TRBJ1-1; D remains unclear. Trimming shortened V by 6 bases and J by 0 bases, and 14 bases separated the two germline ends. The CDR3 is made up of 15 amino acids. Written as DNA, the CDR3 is TGTGCCAGCAGGGGCAGCAACAAAATGAACACTGAAGCTTTCTTT. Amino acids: CASRGSNKMNTEAFF.

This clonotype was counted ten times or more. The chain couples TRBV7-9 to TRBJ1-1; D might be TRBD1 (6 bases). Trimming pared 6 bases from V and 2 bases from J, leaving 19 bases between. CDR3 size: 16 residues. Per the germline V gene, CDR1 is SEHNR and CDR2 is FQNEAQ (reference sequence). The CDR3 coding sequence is TGTGCCAGCAGGAGGGCCGCTGGGGGGCCTAACACTGAAGCTTTCTTT. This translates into CASRRAAGGPNTEAFF.

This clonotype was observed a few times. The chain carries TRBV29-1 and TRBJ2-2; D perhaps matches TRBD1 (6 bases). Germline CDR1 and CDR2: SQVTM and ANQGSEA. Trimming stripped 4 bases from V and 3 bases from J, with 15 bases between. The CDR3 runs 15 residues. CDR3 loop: CSVGDPGTHTGELFF. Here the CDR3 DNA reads TGCAGCGTTGGAGACCCCGGGACACACACCGGGGAGCTGTTTTTT.

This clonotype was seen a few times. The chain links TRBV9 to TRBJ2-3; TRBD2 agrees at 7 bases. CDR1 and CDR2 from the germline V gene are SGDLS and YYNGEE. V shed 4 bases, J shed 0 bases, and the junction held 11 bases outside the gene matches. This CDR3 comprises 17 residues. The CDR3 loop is CASSPLGSGESTDTQYF. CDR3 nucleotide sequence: TGTGCCAGCAGCCCCCTGGGAAGCGGGGAGAGCACAGATACGCAGTATTTT.

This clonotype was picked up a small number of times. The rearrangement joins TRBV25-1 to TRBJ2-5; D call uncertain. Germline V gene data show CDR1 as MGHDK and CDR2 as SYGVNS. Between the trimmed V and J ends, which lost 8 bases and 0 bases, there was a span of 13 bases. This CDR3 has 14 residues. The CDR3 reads CASWTGLYQETQYF. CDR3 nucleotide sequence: TGTGCCAGCTGGACCGGATTGTACCAAGAGACCCAGTACTTC.

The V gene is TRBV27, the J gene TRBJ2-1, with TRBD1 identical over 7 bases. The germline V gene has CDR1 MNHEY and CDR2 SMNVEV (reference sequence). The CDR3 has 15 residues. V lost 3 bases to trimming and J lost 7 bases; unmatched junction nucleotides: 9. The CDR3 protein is CASSFETGNRNEQFF. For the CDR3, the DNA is TGTGCCAGCAGTTTTGAGACAGGGAACAGGAATGAGCAGTTCTTC.

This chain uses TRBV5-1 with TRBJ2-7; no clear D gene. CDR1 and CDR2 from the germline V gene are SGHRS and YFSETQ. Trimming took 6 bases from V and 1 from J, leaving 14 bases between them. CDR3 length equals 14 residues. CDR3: CASTRDVGSYEQYF. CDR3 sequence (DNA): TGCGCCAGCACCCGCGACGTCGGTTCCTACGAGCAGTACTTC.

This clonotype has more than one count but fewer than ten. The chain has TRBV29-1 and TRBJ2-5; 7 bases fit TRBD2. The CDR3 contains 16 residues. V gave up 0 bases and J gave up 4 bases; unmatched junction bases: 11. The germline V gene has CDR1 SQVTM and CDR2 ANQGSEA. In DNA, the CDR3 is TGCAGCGTTGAAGATTTAAGCGGGGACCGTGGAGAGACCCAGTACTTC. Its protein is CSVEDLSGDRGETQYF. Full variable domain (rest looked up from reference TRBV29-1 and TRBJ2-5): SAVISQKPSRDICQRGTSLTIQCQVDSQVTMMFWYRQQPGQSLTLIATANQGSEATYESGFVIDKFPISRPNLTFSTLTVSNMSPEDSSIYLCSVEDLSGDRGETQYFGPGTRLLVL.

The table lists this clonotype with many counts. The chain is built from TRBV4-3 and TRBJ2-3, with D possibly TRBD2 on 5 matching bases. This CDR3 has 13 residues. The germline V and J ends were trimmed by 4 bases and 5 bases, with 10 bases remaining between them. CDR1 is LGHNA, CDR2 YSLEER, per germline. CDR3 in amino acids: CASSRTVRDTQYF. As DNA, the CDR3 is TGCGCCAGCAGCCGGACTGTCAGAGATACGCAGTATTTT.

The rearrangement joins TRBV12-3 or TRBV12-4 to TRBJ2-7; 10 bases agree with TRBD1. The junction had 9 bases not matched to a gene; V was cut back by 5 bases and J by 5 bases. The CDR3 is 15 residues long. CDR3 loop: CASSPKPGQGNEQYF. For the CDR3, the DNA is TGTGCCAGCAGTCCTAAACCGGGACAGGGGAACGAGCAGTACTTC.

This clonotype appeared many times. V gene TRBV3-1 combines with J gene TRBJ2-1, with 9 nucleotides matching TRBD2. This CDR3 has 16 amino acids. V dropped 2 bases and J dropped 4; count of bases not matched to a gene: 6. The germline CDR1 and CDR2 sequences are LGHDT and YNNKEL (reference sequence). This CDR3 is CASSQISGGQYNEQFF. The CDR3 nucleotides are TGTGCCAGCAGCCAAATTAGCGGGGGACAATACAATGAGCAGTTCTTC.

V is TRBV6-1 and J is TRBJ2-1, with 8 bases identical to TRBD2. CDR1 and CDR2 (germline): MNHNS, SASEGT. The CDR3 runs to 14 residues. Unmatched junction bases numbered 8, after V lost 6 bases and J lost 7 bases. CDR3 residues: CASRIIAGPNEQFF. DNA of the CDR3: TGTGCCAGCAGGATCATAGCGGGGCCAAATGAGCAGTTCTTC.

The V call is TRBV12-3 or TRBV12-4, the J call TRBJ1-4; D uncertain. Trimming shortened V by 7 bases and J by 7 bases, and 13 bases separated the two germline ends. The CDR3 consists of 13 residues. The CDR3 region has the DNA TGTGCCAGCACGGGCGGGAACGGTGAAAAACTGTTTTTT. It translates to CASTGGNGEKLFF.

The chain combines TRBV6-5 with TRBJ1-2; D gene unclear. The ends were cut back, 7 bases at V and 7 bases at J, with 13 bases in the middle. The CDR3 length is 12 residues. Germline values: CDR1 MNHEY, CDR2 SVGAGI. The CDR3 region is CASTSGRGGYTF. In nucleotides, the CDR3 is TGTGCCAGCACTTCCGGGCGCGGTGGCTACACCTTC.

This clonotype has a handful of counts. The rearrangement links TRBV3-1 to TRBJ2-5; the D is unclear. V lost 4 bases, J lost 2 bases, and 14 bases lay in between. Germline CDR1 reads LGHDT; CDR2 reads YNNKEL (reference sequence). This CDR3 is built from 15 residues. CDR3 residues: CASSLMTSLQETQYF. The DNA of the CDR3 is TGTGCCAGCAGCCTCATGACAAGCCTTCAAGAGACCCAGTACTTC.

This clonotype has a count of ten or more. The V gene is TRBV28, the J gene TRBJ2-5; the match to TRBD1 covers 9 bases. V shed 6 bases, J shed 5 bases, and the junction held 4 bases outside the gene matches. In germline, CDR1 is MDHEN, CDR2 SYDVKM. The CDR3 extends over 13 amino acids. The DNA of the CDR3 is TGTGCCAGCAGAACAGGGGGCGAGGAGACCCAGTACTTC. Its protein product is CASRTGGEETQYF.

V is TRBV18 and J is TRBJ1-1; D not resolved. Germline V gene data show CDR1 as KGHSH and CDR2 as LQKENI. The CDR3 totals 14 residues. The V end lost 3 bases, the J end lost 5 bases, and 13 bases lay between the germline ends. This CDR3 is CASSPLQEGTEAFF. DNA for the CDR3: TGTGCCAGCTCACCGTTGCAGGAGGGAACTGAAGCTTTCTTT.

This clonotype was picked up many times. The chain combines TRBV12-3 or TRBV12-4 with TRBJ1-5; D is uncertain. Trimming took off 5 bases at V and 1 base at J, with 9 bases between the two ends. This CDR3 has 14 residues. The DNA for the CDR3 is TGTGCCAGCAGTGAGTTCGGGAGCAATCAGCCCCAGCATTTT. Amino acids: CASSEFGSNQPQHF.

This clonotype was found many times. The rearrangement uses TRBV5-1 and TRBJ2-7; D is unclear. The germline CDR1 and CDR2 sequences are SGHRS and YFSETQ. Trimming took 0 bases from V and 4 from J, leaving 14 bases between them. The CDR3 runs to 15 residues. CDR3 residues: CASSLGAVRSYEQYF. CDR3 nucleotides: TGCGCCAGCAGCTTGGGGGCGGTACGTTCTTACGAGCAGTACTTC.

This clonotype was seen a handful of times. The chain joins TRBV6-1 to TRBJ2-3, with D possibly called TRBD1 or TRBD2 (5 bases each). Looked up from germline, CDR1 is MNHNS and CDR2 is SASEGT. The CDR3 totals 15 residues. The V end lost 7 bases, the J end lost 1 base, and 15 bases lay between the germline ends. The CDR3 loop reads CASKLSGRRTDTQYF. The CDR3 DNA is TGTGCCAGCAAACTTTCGGGACGCCGCACAGATACGCAGTATTTT.

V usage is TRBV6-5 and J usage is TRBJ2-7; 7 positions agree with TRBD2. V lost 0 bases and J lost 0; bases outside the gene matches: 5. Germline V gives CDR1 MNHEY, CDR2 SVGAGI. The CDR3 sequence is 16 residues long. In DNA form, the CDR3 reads TGTGCCAGCAGTTACTCGAGCGGGGCTAGCTCCTACGAGCAGTACTTC. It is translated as CASSYSSGASSYEQYF.